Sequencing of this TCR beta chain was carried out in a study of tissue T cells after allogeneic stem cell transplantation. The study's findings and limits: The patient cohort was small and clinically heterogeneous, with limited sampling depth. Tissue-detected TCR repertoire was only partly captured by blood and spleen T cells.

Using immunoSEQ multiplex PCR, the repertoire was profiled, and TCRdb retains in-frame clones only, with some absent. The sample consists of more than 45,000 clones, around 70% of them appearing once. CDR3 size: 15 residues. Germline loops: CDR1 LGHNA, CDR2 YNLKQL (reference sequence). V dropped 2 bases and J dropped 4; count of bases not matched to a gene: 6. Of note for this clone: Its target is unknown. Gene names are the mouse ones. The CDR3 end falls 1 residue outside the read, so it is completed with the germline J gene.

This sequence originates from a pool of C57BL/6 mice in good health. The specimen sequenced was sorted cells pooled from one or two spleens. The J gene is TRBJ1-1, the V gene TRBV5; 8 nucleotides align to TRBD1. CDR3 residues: CASSQHQGAGTEVFF. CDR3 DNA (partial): TGTGCCAGCAGCCAACATCAGGGGGCGGGCACAGAAGTCTTC.